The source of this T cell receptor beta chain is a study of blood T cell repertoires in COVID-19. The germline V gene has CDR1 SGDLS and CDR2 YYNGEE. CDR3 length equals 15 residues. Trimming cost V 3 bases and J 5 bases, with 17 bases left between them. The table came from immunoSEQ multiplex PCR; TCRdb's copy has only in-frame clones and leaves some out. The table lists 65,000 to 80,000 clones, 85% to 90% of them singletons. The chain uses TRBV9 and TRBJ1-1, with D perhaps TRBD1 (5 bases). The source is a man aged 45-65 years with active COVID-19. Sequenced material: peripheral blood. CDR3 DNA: TGTGCCAGCAGCGCCACCGAGGGGCGGGGTACTGAAGCTTTCTTT. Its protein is CASSATEGRGTEAFF.